The 16 T cell receptor beta chains in this list originate from one sample, sequenced in a study of cytomegalovirus exposure and HLA in healthy donors. This PCR relied on a set of 60 Vbeta primers and 13 Jbeta primers. TCRdb keeps only in-frame clones here, not all; method: immunoSEQ multiplex PCR. The sample has about 140,000 clones, 80% seen once. Input material: PBMCs. Every receptor here comes from a man aged 45-65 years in good health and CMV-seronegative.

The chain employs TRBV7-3 and TRBJ2-7; 9 nucleotides match TRBD1. V lost 5 bases, J lost 7 bases, and 6 bases stayed unmatched. The CDR3 runs 13 residues. CDR1 and CDR2 (germline): SGHTA, FQGTGA. The CDR3 region is CASSDTGTGEQYF. The CDR3 region has the DNA TGTGCCAGCAGCGATACCGGGACAGGGGAGCAGTACTTC.

This clone was observed a handful of times. The chain joins TRBV4-1 to TRBJ1-3; no clear D gene. The V gene's germline CDR1 is MGHRA and CDR2 YSYEKL. Trimming removed 8 bases from V and 0 bases from J, with 5 bases in between. The CDR3 totals 12 residues. This CDR3 is CASRSSGNTIYF. The CDR3 bases are TGCGCCAGCCGGAGCTCTGGAAACACCATATATTTT.

This clone was recorded a few times. The gene calls are TRBV5-1 and TRBJ1-1; D is uncertain. The V and J ends lost 4 bases and 0 bases respectively, with 10 bases between them. CDR3 length: 14 amino acids. Germline CDR1 is SGHRS and CDR2 is YFSETQ. CDR3 loop: CASSPQAMNTEAFF. As DNA, the CDR3 is TGCGCCAGCAGCCCGCAAGCTATGAACACTGAAGCTTTCTTT.

This chain connects TRBV5-4 to TRBJ2-1, with 8 bases matching TRBD2. Germline V gives CDR1 SGHNT, CDR2 YYREEE (reference sequence). The CDR3 covers 16 residues. V dropped 3 bases and J dropped 4; count of bases not matched to a gene: 9. The CDR3 region has the DNA TGTGCCAGCAGCTCGGAGGGCGGGAGGAAGTACAATGAGCAGTTCTTC. Translation gives CASSSEGGRKYNEQFF.

This chain links TRBV2 with TRBJ1-1; D ambiguous. There are 13 residues in the CDR3. Trimming removed 6 bases at V and 0 bases at J, with 8 bases between. CDR1 is SNHLY and CDR2 is FYNNEI in the germline V gene. The CDR3 bases are TGTGCCAGCAGCGTTAGTATGAACACTGAAGCTTTCTTT. Encoded protein: CASSVSMNTEAFF.

The V and J genes are TRBV27 and TRBJ2-5, with 9 bases that match TRBD1. Per germline, CDR1 MNHEY and CDR2 SMNVEV (reference sequence). Germline trimming cut 3 bases from V and 2 bases from J; bases unmatched to any gene: 7. The CDR3 is 16 residues long. CDR3 protein: CASSFGTGLRQETQYF. The CDR3 bases are TGTGCCAGCAGTTTCGGGACAGGGTTGAGACAAGAGACCCAGTACTTC.

This sequence joins TRBV14 and TRBJ2-3, with D possibly matching TRBD1 (6 bases). Germline assignment: CDR1 SGHDN and CDR2 FVKESK. V was clipped by 1 base and J by 1 base, with 12 bases between them. This CDR3 region has 16 residues. The CDR3 DNA reads TGTGCCAGCAGCCAAGGCCGGACAGTCGGCACAGATACGCAGTATTTT. The encoded protein is CASSQGRTVGTDTQYF.

The chain couples TRBV5-8 to TRBJ2-1, with D perhaps matching TRBD2 (5 bases). The CDR3 has 14 residues. Per the germline V gene, CDR1 is SGHTS and CDR2 is YDEGEE. Trimming pared 2 bases from V and 5 bases from J, leaving 11 bases between. The chain's CDR3 is CASSLIAGHNEQFF. CDR3 nucleotides: TGTGCCAGCAGCTTAATTGCGGGTCACAATGAGCAGTTCTTC.

The chain uses TRBV7-6 and TRBJ2-3, with D possibly matching TRBD2 (8 bases). The CDR3 loop spans 19 amino acids. V lost 6 bases to trimming and J lost 0 bases, with 25 bases between them. Germline CDR1 and CDR2: SGHVS and FNYEAQ. CDR3 DNA sequence: TGTGCCAGCAGTCCGAGGGGGCTAGCGGGCGCCCCTAGCACAGATACGCAGTATTTT. Amino acid sequence: CASSPRGLAGAPSTDTQYF.

The CDR3 here is CAWTGGGRASTDTQYF. Written as DNA, the CDR3 is TGTGCCTGGACGGGCGGGGGGCGTGCTAGCACAGATACGCAGTATTTT. This chain links TRBV30 with TRBJ2-3, with 8 bases matching TRBD2. Trimming cost V 4 bases and J 0 bases; bases outside gene matches: 9. This CDR3 spans 16 amino acids. From germline, CDR1 is GTSNPN and CDR2 SVGIG (reference sequence).

This clone was observed a single time. J is TRBJ2-1 and V is TRBV4-1, with 8 bases that match TRBD2. Trimming at V came to 2 bases and at J to 1 base, leaving 4 bases not matched to a gene. The germline V gene has CDR1 MGHRA and CDR2 YSYEKL. The CDR3 is 16 residues long. The CDR3 sequence: CASSQLGLASYNEQFF. For the CDR3, the DNA is TGCGCCAGCAGCCAACTCGGACTAGCATCCTACAATGAGCAGTTCTTC.

The CDR3 region has the DNA TGTGCCAGCACCAAACGGCGCAGGGTCGATGGCTACACCTTC. This codes for CASTKRRRVDGYTF. The genes are TRBV2 and TRBJ1-2; weak D call: TRBD1 (5 bases). Germline-derived CDR1 and CDR2 are SNHLY and FYNNEI. V shed 7 bases and J shed 6 bases, with 18 bases lying between them. The CDR3 sequence is 14 residues long.

The chain couples TRBV6-5 to TRBJ2-7, with 10 bases aligning to TRBD1. V shed 6 bases and J 3 bases; nucleotides not matched to a gene: 8. This CDR3 has 15 residues. Germline V gene lookup returns CDR1 MNHEY and CDR2 SVGAGI. This CDR3 reads CASRRQGTGVYEQYF. CDR3 nucleotides: TGTGCCAGCAGAAGACAGGGGACAGGGGTCTACGAGCAGTACTTC.

This rearrangement joins TRBV6-5 to TRBJ2-7, with D maybe TRBD1 (5 bases). The CDR3 runs to 13 residues. Trimming left V 5 bases short and J 2 bases short, with 10 bases between. Germline V gene data show CDR1 as MNHEY and CDR2 as SVGAGI. The CDR3 here is CASSIPGTYEQYF. CDR3 coding DNA: TGTGCCAGCAGTATCCCAGGGACCTACGAGCAGTACTTC.

This clone showed up just a few times. This rearrangement joins TRBV9 to TRBJ2-2; 11 bases agree with TRBD2. This CDR3 region has 18 residues. The ends lost 0 bases at V and 5 bases at J; junction bases unmatched: 9. Germline V gives CDR1 SGDLS, CDR2 YYNGEE. The CDR3 is CASSVATGLAGGTGELFF. The CDR3 DNA reads TGTGCCAGCAGCGTAGCTACCGGGCTAGCGGGGGGTACCGGGGAGCTGTTTTTT.

The chain links TRBV5-1 to TRBJ2-7; TRBD2 matches at 14 bases. V gave up 0 bases and J gave up 5 bases; unmatched junction bases: 1. Per germline, CDR1 SGHRS and CDR2 YFSETQ. The CDR3 is 15 residues long. The CDR3: CASSLGLAGGNEQYF. The CDR3 DNA follows: TGCGCCAGCAGCTTGGGACTAGCGGGAGGGAACGAGCAGTACTTC. The complete variable domain, with remaining parts taken from reference TRBV5-1 and TRBJ2-7, reads KAGVTQTPRYLIKTRGQQVTLSCSPISGHRSVSWYQQTPGQGLQFLFEYFSETQRNKGNFPGRFSGRQFSNSRSEMNVSTLELGDSALYLCASSLGLAGGNEQYFGPGTRLTVT.